A single sample gave rise to the 15 T cell receptor beta chains below, sequenced in a study of blood T cell repertoires in COVID-19. Profiled with immunoSEQ multiplex PCR; TCRdb holds only in-frame clones, not every one. The sample records about 220,000 clones, just over 85% being singletons. The sequenced material came from PBMCs or T cells enriched from blood (not recorded which). These receptors were obtained from a woman aged 45-65 years with acute COVID-19.

J is TRBJ2-6 and V is TRBV29-1; 7 bases map to TRBD1. There are 17 residues in the CDR3. V shed 2 bases and J 0 bases; nucleotides not matched to a gene: 7. Germline values: CDR1 SQVTM, CDR2 ANQGSEA. CDR3 bases: TGCAGCGTTGAATTGGCAGGGGGTGGCTCTGGGGCCAACGTCCTGACTTTC. Protein sequence: CSVELAGGGSGANVLTF.

This clone was seen once. The chain couples TRBV7-6 to TRBJ1-6; D might be TRBD1 (5 bases). CDR1 and CDR2 from the germline V gene are SGHVS and FNYEAQ. V was trimmed by 3 bases and J by 2 bases, leaving 14 bases between them. This CDR3 has 17 amino acids. As DNA, the CDR3 is TGTGCCAGCAGCTTGGGGCCGGGGAGGGCCTATAATTCACCCCTCCACTTT. Translation: CASSLGPGRAYNSPLHF.

As regards this clone: The junction departs from the called germline gene at one end, perhaps through a read error. The chain couples TRBV18 to TRBJ2-3, with TRBD1 as a possible D gene (5 bases). Germline V lookup: CDR1 KGHSH, CDR2 LQKENI. The length of the CDR3 is 14 residues. The CDR3 DNA sequence: TGTGTCAGCTCACCAGCCAGGGTTAAGGATACGCAGTATTTT. Its protein is CVSSPARVKDTQYF.

The chain joins TRBV10-1 to TRBJ2-1, with 7 bases lining up with TRBD2. The V segment lost 7 bases and the J segment 3 bases; nucleotides outside the gene matches: 9. Per the germline V gene, CDR1 is WNHNN and CDR2 is SYGVQD (reference sequence). The CDR3 has 15 amino acids. The CDR3 region has the DNA TGCGCCAGCAAGATGGGAGGGGCGAACTACAATGAGCAGTTCTTC. Residues: CASKMGGANYNEQFF.

CDR3 DNA: TGTGCCAGCTCACCCGCCGACAGTAACTATGGCTACACCTTC. Protein sequence: CASSPADSNYGYTF. The chain has TRBV18 and TRBJ1-2; possible D gene TRBD1, 5 bases. The CDR3 runs 14 residues. Germline CDR1 reads KGHSH; CDR2 reads LQKENI. V was clipped by 3 bases and J by 1 base, with 9 bases between them.

The chain links TRBV3-1 (or the pseudogene TRBV3-2) to TRBJ2-1; 12 bases match TRBD2. The germline CDR1 and CDR2 sequences are LGHDT and YNNKEL (reference sequence). V lost 0 bases, J lost 3 bases, and 6 bases stayed unmatched. The CDR3 spans 18 residues. The CDR3 sequence: CASSQDRSSGRVYNEQFF. The CDR3 region has the DNA TGTGCCAGCAGCCAAGATAGGTCTAGCGGGAGGGTCTACAATGAGCAGTTCTTC.

The gene calls are TRBV7-3 and TRBJ2-2; D might be TRBD1 (5 bases). V lost 5 bases and J lost 7, with 17 bases in between. Germline CDR1 and CDR2: SGHTA and FQGTGA. The CDR3 totals 15 residues. The CDR3 spells CASSPSGQGGGELFF. CDR3 DNA sequence: TGTGCCAGCAGCCCCTCCGGGCAGGGCGGCGGGGAGCTGTTTTTT.

This chain uses TRBV5-6 with TRBJ1-1; 9 bases agree with TRBD1. Germline trimming cut 4 bases from V and 4 bases from J; bases unmatched to any gene: 8. This CDR3 contains 15 residues. Germline-derived CDR1 and CDR2 are SGHDT and YYEEEE. The CDR3 sequence: CASSAYRGRPTEAFF. CDR3 coding DNA: TGTGCCAGCAGCGCCTACAGGGGGCGTCCCACTGAAGCTTTCTTT.

This clone showed up just once. V is TRBV5-1 and J is TRBJ2-3; maybe TRBD1 (6 bases). Germline V CDR1 and CDR2: SGHRS, YFSETQ. The CDR3 contains 13 residues. Trimming took off 2 bases at V and 6 bases at J, with 10 bases between the two ends. The DNA for the CDR3 is TGCGCCAGCAGCTTAAACAGGGATGATACGCAGTATTTT. Translating gives CASSLNRDDTQYF. Supplemented by reference TRBV5-1 and TRBJ2-3, the full variable domain reads KAGVTQTPRYLIKTRGQQVTLSCSPISGHRSVSWYQQTPGQGLQFLFEYFSETQRNKGNFPGRFSGRQFSNSRSEMNVSTLELGDSALYLCASSLNRDDTQYFGPGTRLTVL.

This clone occurred once. The chain joins TRBV28 to TRBJ2-7; 13 nucleotides agree with TRBD2. The V gene end was trimmed by 5 bases and the J gene end by 3 bases; junction bases not matched to a gene: 7. The CDR3 contains 16 residues. Germline values: CDR1 MDHEN, CDR2 SYDVKM. CDR3 bases: TGTGCCAGCAGTGAGCCGGGACTAGCGGGAAACTACGAGCAGTACTTC. It encodes CASSEPGLAGNYEQYF.

This clone has more than one count but fewer than ten. V is TRBV4-1 and J is TRBJ2-6; the match to TRBD1 covers 7 bases. Germline-derived CDR1 and CDR2 are MGHRA and YSYEKL. V lost 1 base to trimming and J lost 4 bases; unmatched junction nucleotides: 7. This CDR3 is built from 17 residues. The DNA of the CDR3 is TGCGCCAGCAGCCAAGCCCCGACAGGGTACGGGGCCAACGTCCTGACTTTC. Residues: CASSQAPTGYGANVLTF.

This chain connects TRBV6-6 to TRBJ1-1; maybe TRBD1 (6 bases). Deletions cut 5 bases from V and 1 base from J, with 11 bases between. The CDR3 runs to 14 residues. CDR1 is MNHNY, CDR2 SVGAGI, per germline (reference sequence). The CDR3 here is CASSNRAGNTEAFF. CDR3 nucleotide sequence: TGTGCCAGCAGTAACAGGGCAGGGAACACTGAAGCTTTCTTT.

The chain links TRBV18 to TRBJ1-4, with 9 bases aligning to TRBD1. This CDR3 region has 16 residues. Losses at the gene ends were 3 bases for V and 8 bases for J; bases not matched to a gene: 10. The germline CDR1 and CDR2 sequences are KGHSH and LQKENI. The chain's CDR3 is CASSPTRTGVEEKLFF. The CDR3 coding sequence is TGTGCCAGCTCACCGACTAGGACAGGGGTGGAAGAAAAACTGTTTTTT.

The table lists this clone with a count of one. The genes are TRBV7-2 and TRBJ2-3; maybe TRBD2 (7 bases). V dropped 5 bases and J dropped 3 bases, with 18 bases sitting between them. Germline CDR1 SGHTA, CDR2 FQGNSA. The CDR3 runs to 16 residues. CDR3 DNA sequence: TGTGCCAGCAGCCCCAGCGGGACACTACTAACAGATACGCAGTATTTT. It codes for CASSPSGTLLTDTQYF.

The chain is built from TRBV9 and TRBJ2-3; 11 nucleotides agree with TRBD1. Germline loops: CDR1 SGDLS, CDR2 YYNGEE. Trimming at V came to 2 bases and at J to 1 base, leaving 6 bases not matched to a gene. There are 17 residues in the CDR3. The DNA for the CDR3 is TGTGCCAGCAGCGTGGGGACAGGGGGGTCGGGCACAGATACGCAGTATTTT. The encoded protein is CASSVGTGGSGTDTQYF.